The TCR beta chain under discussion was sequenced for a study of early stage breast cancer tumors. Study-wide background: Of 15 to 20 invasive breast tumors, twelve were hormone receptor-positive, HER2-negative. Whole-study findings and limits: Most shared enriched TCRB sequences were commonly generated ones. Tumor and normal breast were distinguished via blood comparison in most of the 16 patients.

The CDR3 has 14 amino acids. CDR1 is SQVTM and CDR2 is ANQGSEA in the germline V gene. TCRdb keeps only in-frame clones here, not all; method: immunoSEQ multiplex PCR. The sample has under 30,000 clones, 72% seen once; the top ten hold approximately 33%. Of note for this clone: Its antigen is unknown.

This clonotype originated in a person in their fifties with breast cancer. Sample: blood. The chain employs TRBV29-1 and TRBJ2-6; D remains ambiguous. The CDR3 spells CASQQSSGANVLTF. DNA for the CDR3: TGCGCTAGTCAGCAGAGCTCTGGGGCCAACGTCCTGACTTTC.